This TCR beta chain was observed in a study of T-cell reconstitution after alpha-beta-depleted transplantation in children. The CDR3 is made up of 17 amino acids. Germline V gene lookup returns CDR1 SGHTA and CDR2 FQGNSA. J gave up 0 bases and V 5 bases, and 8 bases lay outside the gene matches. A TCRbeta library incorporating unique molecular identifiers was prepared. TCRdb processed the PCR reads anew with MiXCR; each CDR3 protein has one entry. The sample has 700,000 to 950,000 distinct CDR3 sequences; approximately 15% are singletons. V is TRBV7-2 and J is TRBJ2-3, with TRBD2 matching 10 bases. The receptor was derived from a male patient younger than 18 who had a stem cell transplant for acute lymphoblastic leukemia, so the T cells may come from the graft donor. The material was PBMCs, mostly from graft donor cells, obtained 360 days after TCRalphabeta/CD19-depleted stem cell transplant. The CDR3 nucleotides are TGTGCCAGCAGCCAAGGACTAGCGGAGCCTAGCACAGATACGCAGTATTTT. Translation gives CASSQGLAEPSTDTQYF.